This TCR beta chain is drawn from a study of blood T cells in healthy people across ages. Study-level results: The lack of PBMC sorting stopped any conclusive naive versus antigen-experienced comparison. Expanded clonotype shifts may have been confounded, as the donors had an unknown CMV status.

Looked up from germline, CDR1 is MGHDK and CDR2 is SYGVNS. Trimming shortened V by 8 bases and J by 6 bases, and 6 bases separated the two germline ends. The CDR3 runs 10 residues. A J-beta primer mix and a sample-barcoded 5' primer were used in a second PCR of roughly 6 to 12 cycles. All cDNA molecules were each tagged by a template-switch adaptor with 12 random nucleotides. TCRdb used MiXCR to reprocess the 5' RACE reads, holding one entry per CDR3 protein. The data hold roughly 800,000 distinct CDR3 sequences, with roughly 50% observed a single time. This clonotype showed up just once. Its target is unknown. Total RNA, at least 5.5 micrograms per sample, was extracted from PBMCs.

The J gene is TRBJ2-3, the V gene TRBV25-1, with D hard to call. The sample was blood. This sequence originates from an older man in good health. The CDR3 loop is CASAKDTQYF. CDR3 sequence (DNA): TGTGCCAGCGCGAAGGATACGCAGTATTTT.